This T cell receptor (beta chain) was observed in a study of CD4 and CD8 cells across lung adenocarcinoma regions. Donors had localized lung adenocarcinoma, a non-small cell lung cancer. TCRdb independently ran MiXCR on the PCR reads; one entry per CDR3 protein. The sample yields approximately 25,000 distinct CDR3 sequences, about half seen once. This clonotype was detected only a few times. The CDR3 is made up of 17 amino acids. J lost 4 bases, V lost 7 bases, and 17 bases had no gene match. Germline V gives CDR1 MNHEY, CDR2 SVGEGT. This TCR was sampled from a male donor with lung adenocarcinoma. The CD4 and CD8 labels of this study may be unreliable. The specimen sequenced was CD8+ T cells from the center of a lung tumor. The chain employs TRBV6-2 or TRBV6-3 and TRBJ2-3; 7 bases agree with TRBD2. The CDR3 sequence is CASIPGGGSHGSDTQYF. The CDR3 nucleotides read TGTGCCAGCATTCCGGGAGGCGGGAGCCACGGTTCAGATACGCAGTATTTT.